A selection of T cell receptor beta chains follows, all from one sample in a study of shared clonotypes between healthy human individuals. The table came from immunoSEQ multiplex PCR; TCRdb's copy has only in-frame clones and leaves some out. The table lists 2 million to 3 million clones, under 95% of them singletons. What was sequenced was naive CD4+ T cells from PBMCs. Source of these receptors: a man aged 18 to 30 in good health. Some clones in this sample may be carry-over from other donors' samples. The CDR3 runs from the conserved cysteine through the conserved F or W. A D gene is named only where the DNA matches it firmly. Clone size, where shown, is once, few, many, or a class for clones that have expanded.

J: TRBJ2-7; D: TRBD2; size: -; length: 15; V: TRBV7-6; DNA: TGTGCCAGCAGCTTAGCTAGCGGGAGAGTGTACGAGCAGTACTTC; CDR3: CASSLASGRVYEQYF
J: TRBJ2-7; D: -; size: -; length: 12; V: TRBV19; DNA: TGTGCCAGTAGTATGCCAGGGGTCGAGCAGTACTTC; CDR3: CASSMPGVEQYF
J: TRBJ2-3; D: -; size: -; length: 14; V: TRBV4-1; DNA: TGCGCCAGCAGCCAGACAGATAGCACAGATACGCAGTATTTT; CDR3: CASSQTDSTDTQYF
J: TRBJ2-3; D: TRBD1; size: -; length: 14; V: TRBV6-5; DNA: TGTGCCAGCAGTCGACAGGGGGCGACGGATACGCAGTATTTT; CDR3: CASSRQGATDTQYF
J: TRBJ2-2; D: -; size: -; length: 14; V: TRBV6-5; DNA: TGTGCCAGCAGGCTACAAGGGGTTACCGGGGAGCTGTTTTTT; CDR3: CASRLQGVTGELFF
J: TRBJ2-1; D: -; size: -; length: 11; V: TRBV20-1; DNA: TGCAGTGCTAGGGAGGATGATGAGCAGTTCTTC; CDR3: CSAREDDEQFF
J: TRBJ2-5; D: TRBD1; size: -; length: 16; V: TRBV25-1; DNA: TGTGCCAGCAGTGAATCAGGCAGGGGGAACGCAGAGACCCAGTACTTC; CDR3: CASSESGRGNAETQYF
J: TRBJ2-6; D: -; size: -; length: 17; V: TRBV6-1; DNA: TGTGCCAGCAGTAAAGAACCTACAATCTCTGGGGCCAACGTCCTGACTTTC; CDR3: CASSKEPTISGANVLTF
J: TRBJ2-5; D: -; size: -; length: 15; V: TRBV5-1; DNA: TGCGCCAGCAGCTTCCAGGGATCTCAGAGGGAGACCCAGTACTTC; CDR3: CASSFQGSQRETQYF
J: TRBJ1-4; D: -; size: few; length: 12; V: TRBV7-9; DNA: TGTGCCAGCAGCTCCTGGGGGGAAAAACTGTTTTTT; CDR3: CASSSWGEKLFF
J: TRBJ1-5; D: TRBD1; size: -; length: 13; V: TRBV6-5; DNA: TGTGCCAGCAGTTTTCAGGGGGGACAGCCCCAGCATTTT; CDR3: CASSFQGGQPQHF
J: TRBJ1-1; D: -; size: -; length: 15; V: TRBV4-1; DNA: TGCGCCAGCAGCTCATACAGGGTTACGAACACTGAAGCTTTCTTT; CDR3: CASSSYRVTNTEAFF
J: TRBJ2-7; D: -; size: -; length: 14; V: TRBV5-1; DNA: TGCGCCAGCAGCCCTGGGGATTACTCCTACGAGCAGTACTTC; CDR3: CASSPGDYSYEQYF
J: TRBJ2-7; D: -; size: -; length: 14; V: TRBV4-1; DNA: TGCGCCAGCAGCCTCCGGGACAAGGACTACGAGCAGTACTTC; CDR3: CASSLRDKDYEQYF
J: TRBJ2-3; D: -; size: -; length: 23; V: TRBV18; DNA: TGTGCCAGCTCACCACGATTGGGCGGAGTACCTAGCGACCCCCTGACTAGCACAGATACGCAGTATTTT; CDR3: CASSPRLGGVPSDPLTSTDTQYF
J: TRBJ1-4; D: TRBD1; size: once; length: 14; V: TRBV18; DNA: TGTGCCAGCTCACCAAGACAGGGTGGGGAAAAACTGTTTTTT; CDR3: CASSPRQGGEKLFF
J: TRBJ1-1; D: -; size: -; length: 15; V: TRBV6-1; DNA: TGTGCCAGCAGTGAACAGGAGGGGGGTAACACTGAAGCTTTCTTT; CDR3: CASSEQEGGNTEAFF
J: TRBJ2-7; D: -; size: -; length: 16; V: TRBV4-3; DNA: TGCGCCAGCAGCCACAGCCCCACTCCGCAGGGGCACGAGCAGTACTTC; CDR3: CASSHSPTPQGHEQYF
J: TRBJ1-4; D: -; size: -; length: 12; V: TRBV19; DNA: TGTGCCAGTAGTCGCCCGAATGAAAAACTGTTTTTT; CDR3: CASSRPNEKLFF
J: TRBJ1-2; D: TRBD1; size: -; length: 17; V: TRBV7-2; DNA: TGTGCCAGCAGCTTAGTACCCTCAGGGGGCGGGAACTATGGCTACACCTTC; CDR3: CASSLVPSGGGNYGYTF
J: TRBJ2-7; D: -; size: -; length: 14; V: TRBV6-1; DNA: TGTGCCAGCAGCCCGCAGGGCCCTCCCTACGAGCAGTACTTC; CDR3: CASSPQGPPYEQYF
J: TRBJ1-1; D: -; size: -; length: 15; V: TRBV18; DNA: TGTGCCAGCTCACCCATCCCGGACAGACACACTGAAGCTTTCTTT; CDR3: CASSPIPDRHTEAFF